This T cell receptor (beta chain) was identified during a study of shared clonotypes between healthy human individuals. Study-level information: Per donor, three plates held CD4 naive cells, three held CD4 memory, two held CD8 naive and one held CD8 memory.

Profiling relied on immunoSEQ multiplex PCR, and the TCRdb table lists in-frame clones only, not all of them. The profile shows about 1.1 million clones, 78% of them singletons. Trimming stripped 6 bases from V and 3 bases from J, with 21 bases between. The CDR3 has 17 residues. Germline V lookup: CDR1 SGHAT, CDR2 FQNNGV. Sequencing was done on a sample of memory CD4+ T cells from PBMCs. Stated subset: CD45RA-negative fraction. The sequence came from a man between 18 and 35 years old in good health. Some clones in this sample may be carry-over from other donors' samples. The chain couples TRBV11-2 to TRBJ1-3; no firm D call. The DNA of the CDR3 is TGTGCCAGCAGTCCGACTTCGCGGAGGGTGGGTGGAAACACCATATATTTT. Its translation is CASSPTSRRVGGNTIYF. Looking up the rest from reference TRBV11-2 and TRBJ1-3 gives the full variable domain: EAGVAQSPRYKIIEKRQSVAFWCNPISGHATLYWYQQILGQGPKLLIQFQNNGVVDDSQLPKDRFSAERLKGVDSTLKIQPAKLEDSAVYLCASSPTSRRVGGNTIYFGEGSWLTVV.